The sequence of this T cell receptor (beta chain) was determined in a study of T cell responses to AZD1222 COVID-19 vaccine. Libraries were prepared by immunoSEQ multiplex PCR; TCRdb keeps only in-frame clonotypes and omits some of them. The repertoire has approximately 140,000 clones, more than 80% of them found once; the top ten carry more than 3%. The sequenced sample was peripheral blood, obtained 28 days after the second AZD1222 dose. This clonotype originated in an adult who received the AZD1222 COVID-19 vaccine.

In DNA form, the CDR3 reads TGTGCCAGCAGTAACCCGGGGTACAATCAGCCCCAGCATTTT. Protein product: CASSNPGYNQPQHF. This chain links TRBV6-5 with TRBJ1-5; D is unclear. Germline CDR1 reads MNHEY; CDR2 reads SVGAGI. This CDR3 region has 14 residues. The V end was cut by 5 bases, the J end by 3 bases, with 11 bases between.